Following are 2 T cell receptor beta chains from one sample sequenced in a study of cytomegalovirus exposure and HLA in healthy donors. The PCR made use of 60 Vbeta and 13 Jbeta primers. Sequencing was performed with immunoSEQ multiplex PCR; in TCRdb, only in-frame clones are kept and a portion is missing. The sample holds roughly 93,000 clones, roughly 78% seen once. The sample comprised PBMCs. Every receptor here comes from a young man in good health and CMV-seronegative.

The chain combines TRBV10-2 with TRBJ1-2; TRBD1 might be the D (6 bases). Germline CDR1 reads WSHSY; CDR2 reads SAAADI. Trimming took off 3 bases at V and 3 bases at J, with 8 bases between the two ends. The CDR3 loop spans 13 amino acids. CDR3 sequence reads: CASSDEGDYGYTF. In nucleotides, the CDR3 is TGCGCCAGCAGTGACGAGGGGGACTATGGCTACACCTTC.

The chain joins TRBV2 to TRBJ1-2; D is possibly TRBD1 (5 bases). The CDR3 consists of 12 residues. CDR1 SNHLY and CDR2 FYNNEI come from the germline V gene. The V gene lost 8 bases and the J gene lost 7 bases, with 14 bases spanning the gap. This CDR3 reads CASLGPGRGYTF. CDR3 sequence (DNA): TGTGCCAGCCTGGGGCCGGGCCGTGGCTACACCTTC.